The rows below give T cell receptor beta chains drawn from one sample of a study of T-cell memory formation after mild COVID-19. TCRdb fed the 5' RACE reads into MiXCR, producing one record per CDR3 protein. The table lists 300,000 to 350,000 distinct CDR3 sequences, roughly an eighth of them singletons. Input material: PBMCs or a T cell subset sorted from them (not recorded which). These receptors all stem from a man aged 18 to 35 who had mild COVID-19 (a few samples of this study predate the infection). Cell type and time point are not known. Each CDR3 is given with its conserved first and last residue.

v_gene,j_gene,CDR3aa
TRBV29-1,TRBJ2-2,CSVAPVLPGELFF
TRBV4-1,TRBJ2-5,CASSPGSGVPETQYF
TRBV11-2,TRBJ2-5,CASSRAVPGETQYF
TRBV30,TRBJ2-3,CAWSNVAGTVDTQYF
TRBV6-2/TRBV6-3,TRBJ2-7,CASSLKGARAEQYF
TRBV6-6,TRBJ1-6,CASTRQGAGSPLHF
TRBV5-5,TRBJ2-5,CASSSSGGTSIQTQYF
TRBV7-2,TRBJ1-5,CASSFSVASNQPQHF
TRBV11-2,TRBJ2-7,CASSLSEGYEQYF
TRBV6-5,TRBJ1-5,CASSYAQINQPQHF
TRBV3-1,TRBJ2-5,CASSQQEGTQYF
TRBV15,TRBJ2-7,CATSRDHGSYEQYF
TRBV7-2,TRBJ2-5,CASSLGQGQGQETQYF
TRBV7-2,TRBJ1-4,CASSLGWGAPQNKLFF
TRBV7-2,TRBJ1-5,CASSFRPYSNQPQHF
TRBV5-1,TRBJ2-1,CASSAYGTEQFF
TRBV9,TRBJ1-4,CASSDRSTNEKLFF
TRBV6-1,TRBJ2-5,CASSELGGETQYF
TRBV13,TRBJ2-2,CASSLFTGELFF
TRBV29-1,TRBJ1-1,CSVGGFPEAFF
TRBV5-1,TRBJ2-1,CASSGVDLGEQFF
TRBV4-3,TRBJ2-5,CASSPDRGETQYF
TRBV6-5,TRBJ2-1,CASSPDGLAGVNEQFF
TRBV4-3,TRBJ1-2,CASSPRGQLNGYTF
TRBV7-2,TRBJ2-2,CAISLLRLTNTGELFF
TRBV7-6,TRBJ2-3,CASSLRGGPARDTQYF
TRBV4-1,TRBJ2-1,CASSPGVAGYNEQFF
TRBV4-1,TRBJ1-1,CASSRGKRGAFF
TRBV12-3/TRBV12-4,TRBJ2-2,CASSSTKRGDGELFF
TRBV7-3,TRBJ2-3,CASSRGWQDTQYF
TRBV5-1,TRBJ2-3,CASSLGKTDTQYF
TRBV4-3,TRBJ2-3,CASSPGLAGRSTDTQYF
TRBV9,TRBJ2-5,CASSVGEETQYF
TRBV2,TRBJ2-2,CASSVLGLPNTGELFF
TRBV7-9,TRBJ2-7,CASSLQGSSYEQYF
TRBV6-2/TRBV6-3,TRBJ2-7,CASSRTSGGPPTYEQYF
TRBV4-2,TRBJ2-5,CASSPTPSGAETQYF
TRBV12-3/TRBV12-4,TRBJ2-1,CASKAGGGHNEQFF
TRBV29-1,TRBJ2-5,CSVGKIQETQYF
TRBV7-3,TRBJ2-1,CASSQRGGREGEQFF
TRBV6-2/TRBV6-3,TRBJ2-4,CASSHRRDIQYF
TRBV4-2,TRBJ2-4,CASSQETSGGANENIQYF
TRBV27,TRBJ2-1,CASSFTLLSYNEQFF
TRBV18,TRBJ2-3,CASSSTVGGDTQYF
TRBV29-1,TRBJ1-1,CSVPGTGGQKGYTEAFF
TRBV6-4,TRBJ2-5,CASSDTPGLAETQYF
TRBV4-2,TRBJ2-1,CASSQARTSGGGQFF
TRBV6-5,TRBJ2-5,CASSFSGGISETQYF
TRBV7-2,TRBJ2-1,CASSLRRGLAGLNEQFF
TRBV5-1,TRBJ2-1,CASRVSGAYNEQFF
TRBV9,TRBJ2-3,CASNLPGVQSDTQYF
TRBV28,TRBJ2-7,CASSYNRGPGEQYF
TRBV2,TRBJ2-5,CASSGDGQETQYF